One and the same sample provided the 2 T cell receptor beta chains below, sequenced in a study of cytomegalovirus exposure and HLA in healthy donors. PCR primers comprised 60 Vbeta and 13 Jbeta primers. Profiling relied on immunoSEQ multiplex PCR, and the TCRdb table lists in-frame clones only, not all of them. Of about 150,000 clones listed, nearly 10% are singletons. Sequencing used PBMCs. The source of these receptors is a man aged 50-59 years in good health and CMV-seronegative.

This clone has more than one count but fewer than ten. The chain employs TRBV20-1 and TRBJ1-4; D gene uncertain. The ends were cut back, 1 base at V and 8 bases at J, with 5 bases in the middle. The CDR3 contains 11 residues. CDR1 and CDR2 (germline): DFQATT, SNEGSKA (reference sequence). The CDR3 is CSARGPEKLFF. The CDR3 DNA is TGCAGTGCTAGAGGGCCCGAAAAACTGTTTTTT.

V and J are TRBV2 and TRBJ2-2, with D maybe TRBD1 (6 bases). This CDR3 comprises 14 residues. V lost 6 bases and J 3 bases, leaving 11 bases between the germline ends. Germline V gives CDR1 SNHLY, CDR2 FYNNEI. This CDR3 is CASRGDKYTGELFF. As DNA, the CDR3 is TGTGCCAGCAGGGGGGACAAGTACACCGGGGAGCTGTTTTTT.